This T cell receptor beta chain was sequenced for a study of blood T cell repertoires in COVID-19. Overall study context: T cells, B-cell-depleted T cells, or PBMCs provided the cDNA or gDNA that served as material.

The protocol was immunoSEQ multiplex PCR, while the TCRdb copy is restricted to in-frame clones and leaves out a portion. The sample consists of approximately 360,000 clones, around 83% of them appearing once. Participant age was about 18 to 95 years, and participants resided in 20 to 30 US areas. In its sample, this clone was seen once. The CDR3 runs 14 residues. Germline V gene sequence: CDR1 SGHRS, CDR2 YFSETQ. V was pared by 5 bases and J by 1 base, with 10 bases between. The V and J genes are TRBV5-1 and TRBJ1-3; D not resolved. The clonotype originates from a woman between 50 and 59 years old who had recovered from COVID-19. Sequencing was carried out using PBMCs or T cells enriched from blood (not recorded which). The CDR3 loop reads CASSPRTSGNTIYF. Written as DNA, the CDR3 is TGCGCCAGCAGTCCCCGGACTTCTGGAAACACCATATATTTT.